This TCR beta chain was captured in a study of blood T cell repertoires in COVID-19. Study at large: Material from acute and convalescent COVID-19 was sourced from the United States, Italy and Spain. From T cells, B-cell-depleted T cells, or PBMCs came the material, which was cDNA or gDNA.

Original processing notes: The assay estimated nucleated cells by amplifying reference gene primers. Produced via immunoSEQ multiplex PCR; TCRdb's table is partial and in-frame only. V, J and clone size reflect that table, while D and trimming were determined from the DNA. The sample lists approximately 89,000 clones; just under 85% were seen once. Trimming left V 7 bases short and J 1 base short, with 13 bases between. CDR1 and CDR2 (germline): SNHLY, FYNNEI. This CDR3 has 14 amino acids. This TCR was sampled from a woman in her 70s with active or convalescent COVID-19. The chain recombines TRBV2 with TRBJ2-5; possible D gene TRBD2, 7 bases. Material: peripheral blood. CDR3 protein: CASIFAGAQETQYF. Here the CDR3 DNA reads TGTGCCAGCATCTTCGCGGGGGCCCAAGAGACCCAGTACTTC.